The 12 T cell receptor beta chains below were found in one sample sequenced in a study of CD8+ T cells in alopecia areata (dated by TCRdb to 2017 to 2018). The sample's time point, from its label and the paper: around 4 weeks on oral tofacitinib. The treatment or condition label, as the study defines it: oral pan-JAK inhibitor, 5-10 mg twice daily. Receptor libraries were prepared by the immunoSEQ multiplex PCR assay. For TCR sequencing, RNA was extracted from every sample and reverse transcribed into cDNA to serve as template. The source is immuneACCESS, and TCRdb retained only in-frame sequences with V and J called. Part of the clones is not carried over; for the studies checked, unresolved V genes explain less than half of this, and the remainder is unexplained. The sample profile shows 130,000 or so clones; about 59% of them were found once. Under 7.5% of the sample is in the top ten clones.

The source material was CD4+ T cells sorted from blood, sampled at week 4, from a patient treated with tofacitinib. Source of these receptors: a human donor with alopecia areata.

This rearrangement joins TRBV6-6 to TRBJ2-6, with 7 nucleotides matching TRBD1. Germline-derived CDR1 and CDR2 are MNHNY and SVGAGI (reference sequence). CDR3 size: 15 residues. V lost 7 bases, J lost 3 bases, and 6 bases stayed unmatched. For the CDR3, the DNA is TGTGCCAGCATTGGAGGACAGGTTGGGGCCAACGTCCTGACTTTC. Residues: CASIGGQVGANVLTF.

This clone occurred a few times. Here the CDR3 DNA reads TGTGCCAGCAACCTAGCAGGTGGCAGGGGAGGCGAGCAGTACTTC. The encoded protein is CASNLAGGRGGEQYF. The rearrangement uses TRBV6-6 and TRBJ2-7; D tentatively reads TRBD1 or TRBD2 (6 bases each). Germline assignment: CDR1 MNHNY and CDR2 SVGAGI (reference sequence). V was pared by 7 bases and J by 6 bases, with 22 bases between. The CDR3 consists of 15 residues.

The chain carries TRBV27 and TRBJ1-3; no clear D gene. The CDR3 has 16 residues. Trimming stripped 2 bases from V and 0 bases from J, with 11 bases between. From germline, CDR1 is MNHEY and CDR2 SMNVEV (reference sequence). CDR3 loop: CASSLEAFRSGNTIYF. The CDR3 DNA reads TGTGCCAGCAGTTTAGAGGCGTTCCGCTCTGGAAACACCATATATTTT.

The chain recombines TRBV23-1 with TRBJ2-5; D may match TRBD1 or TRBD2 (6 bases each). TRBV23-1 is filed as an ORF, its function uncertain. V lost 1 base and J 0 bases, leaving 18 bases between the germline ends. There are 18 residues in the CDR3. The CDR3 nucleotides read TGCGCCAGCAGTCAATTAGGGGGTAGCGGCCTCCACCAAGAGACCCAGTACTTC. It specifies CASSQLGGSGLHQETQYF.

The chain carries TRBV30 and TRBJ1-2; D is unclear. Trimming left V 2 bases short and J 7 bases short, with 8 bases between. The CDR3 is 11 residues long. CDR1 and CDR2 from the germline V gene are GTSNPN and SVGIG (reference sequence). CDR3 residues: CAWSIVAGYTF. CDR3 DNA sequence: TGTGCCTGGAGTATTGTGGCTGGCTACACCTTC.

This chain joins TRBV6-5 and TRBJ2-7, with D possibly being TRBD1 (5 bases). V dropped 2 bases and J dropped 0 bases, with 11 bases sitting between them. This CDR3 has 15 residues. Per germline, CDR1 MNHEY and CDR2 SVGAGI. Here the CDR3 reads CASSYAGPHSYEQYF. Here the CDR3 DNA reads TGTGCCAGCAGTTACGCAGGGCCCCACTCCTACGAGCAGTACTTC.

The rearrangement links TRBV29-1 to TRBJ2-3, with unresolved D. CDR1 and CDR2 from the germline V gene are SQVTM and ANQGSEA. V was pared by 4 bases and J by 1 base, with 12 bases between. There are 14 residues in the CDR3. The CDR3 loop reads CSVARVAGTDTQYF. The CDR3 DNA reads as TGCAGCGTTGCTAGGGTGGCGGGCACAGATACGCAGTATTTT.

The rearrangement links TRBV29-1 to TRBJ2-3, with 11 bases lining up with TRBD2. CDR1 is SQVTM and CDR2 is ANQGSEA in the germline V gene. V lost 6 bases and J lost 5; bases outside the gene matches: 10. The CDR3 covers 15 residues. The CDR3, as DNA: TGCAGCGTCACTGCACTAGCGGGAGCGGGAGATACGCAGTATTTT. As protein: CSVTALAGAGDTQYF.

J is TRBJ2-1 and V is TRBV27; 7 bases match TRBD2. V dropped 0 bases and J dropped 6; count of bases not matched to a gene: 5. Germline V gene lookup returns CDR1 MNHEY and CDR2 SMNVEV (reference sequence). This CDR3 is 15 amino acids long. CDR3: CASSLSSRGVNEQFF. DNA for the CDR3: TGTGCCAGCAGTTTATCGAGTCGGGGGGTCAATGAGCAGTTCTTC.

The table lists this clone with a few counts. The chain combines TRBV6-5 with TRBJ2-1; tentatively, D is TRBD1 (6 bases). The germline V gene has CDR1 MNHEY and CDR2 SVGAGI. This CDR3 spans 14 amino acids. The V end lost 5 bases, the J end lost 6 bases, and 14 bases lay between the germline ends. This CDR3 is CASSELTDSNEQFF. DNA for the CDR3: TGTGCCAGCAGTGAGCTGACGGACAGCAATGAGCAGTTCTTC.

The chain employs TRBV4-3 and TRBJ2-3, with 10 bases identical to TRBD2. The CDR3 runs to 16 residues. Germline values: CDR1 LGHNA, CDR2 YSLEER. Trimming took 1 base from V and 5 from J; bases not matched to a gene: 6. CDR3 in DNA: TGCGCCAGCAGCCAAGGGTCTAGCGGGGGCCAAGATACGCAGTATTTT. Residues: CASSQGSSGGQDTQYF.

The CDR3 here is CASSSGLSGRSPYEQYF. CDR3 bases: TGTGCCAGCTCATCCGGACTTAGCGGGAGAAGTCCCTACGAGCAGTACTTC. The chain employs TRBV18 and TRBJ2-7; 9 nucleotides agree with TRBD2. The CDR3 contains 17 residues. Germline CDR1 and CDR2: KGHSH and LQKENI. V gave up 5 bases and J gave up 2 bases; unmatched junction bases: 13.